A selection of T cell receptor beta chains follows, all from one sample in a study of T cell responses to AZD1222 COVID-19 vaccine. Only in-frame clones appear in the TCRdb table, and some are missing; sequencing was by immunoSEQ multiplex PCR. The sample has 65,000 to 100,000 clones, roughly 90% seen once. The material was peripheral blood, obtained 28 days after the second AZD1222 dose. Receptors originate from an adult who received the AZD1222 COVID-19 vaccine. Each CDR3 is given with its conserved first and last residue. The D gene is left open where the match is weak. Only some rows state a clone size, as once, few, many or a class for expanded clones.

>TRBV29-1|TRBJ1-4|TRBD1|-
TGCAGCGTTGCCTCGACAGGGGGTGATGAAAAACTGTTTTTT
CSVASTGGDEKLFF
>TRBV30|TRBJ2-7|TRBD2|-
TGTGCCTGCCCTCCCCTAGCGGTCCTCCTTTTATCGTCCTACGAGCAGTACTTC
CACPPLAVLLLSSYEQYF
>TRBV7-6|TRBJ1-1|-|-
TGTGCCAGCAGCTTGGACCGACAGAGGTGGAACACTGAAGCTTTCTTT
CASSLDRQRWNTEAFF
>TRBV5-1|TRBJ1-1|-|-
TGCGCCAGCAGCTTGGGCAGTCGGGGGGAAGCTGAAGCTTTCTTT
CASSLGSRGEAEAFF
>TRBV3-1/TRBV3-2|TRBJ2-2|-|-
TGTGCCAGCAGGCCGCCTTCGAACACCGGGGAGCTGTTTTTT
CASRPPSNTGELFF
>TRBV7-9|TRBJ1-6|-|-
TGTGCCAGCAGCTACACAGGTTCTAGTTCACCCCTCCACTTT
CASSYTGSSSPLHF
>TRBV27|TRBJ2-2|TRBD1|-
TGTGCCAGCAGTTTATCCGGGACAGGGGGCACCGGGGAGCTGTTTTTT
CASSLSGTGGTGELFF
>TRBV10-3|TRBJ1-4|-|-
TGTGCCATCAGTGAGTCGGGGGCGGCTAATGAAAAACTGTTTTTT
CAISESGAANEKLFF
>TRBV7-2|TRBJ2-1|TRBD2|-
TGTGCCAGCAGCTTAGCGGGACTAGCAAATGAGCAGTTCTTC
CASSLAGLANEQFF
>TRBV27|TRBJ2-2|TRBD1|-
TGTGCCAGCAGTAAACAGGGGGACCGAAATAGGAACACCGGGGAGCTGTTTTTT
CASSKQGDRNRNTGELFF
>TRBV28|TRBJ1-2|-|-
TGTGCCAGCAACCCCTGGGAAGAAGGCGGCTACACCTTC
CASNPWEEGGYTF
>TRBV7-9|TRBJ2-7|-|-
TGTGCCAGCAGCAGGACATCCGAGCAGTACTTC
CASSRTSEQYF
>TRBV4-1|TRBJ2-2|TRBD1|-
TGCGCCAGCAGACTCGGACAGGGTGGATCCGGGGAGCTGTTTTTT
CASRLGQGGSGELFF
>TRBV7-9|TRBJ1-2|-|once
TGTGCCAGCAGCTTCGGGGAGAACTATGGCTACACCTTC
CASSFGENYGYTF
>TRBV30|TRBJ2-5|-|-
TGTGCCTGGAGCACGCAAGAGACCCAGTACTTC
CAWSTQETQYF
>TRBV19|TRBJ1-3|-|-
TGTGCCAGTACGTGGAACTCTGGAAACACCATATATTTT
CASTWNSGNTIYF
>TRBV19|TRBJ2-5|TRBD2|-
TGTGCCAGTAGTACCCGGACTAGCGGGAGGGGTATTGGGACCCAGTACTTC
CASSTRTSGRGIGTQYF
>TRBV27|TRBJ2-1|-|-
TGTGCCAGCAGTCCGGGGGAGACGAATGAGCAGTTCTTC
CASSPGETNEQFF
>TRBV5-6|TRBJ2-1|-|-
TGTGCCAGCACCATACCCCCTTTCCTAGGGAATGAGCAGTTCTTC
CASTIPPFLGNEQFF
>TRBV11-2|TRBJ1-1|-|-
TGTGCCAACAACTCGGGGCATCAGAACACTGAAGCTTTCTTT
CANNSGHQNTEAFF
>TRBV6-4|TRBJ2-3|-|-
TGTGCCAGCAGTGACTCGATAGAGTTCACAGATACGCAGTATTTT
CASSDSIEFTDTQYF
>TRBV5-1|TRBJ1-5|-|-
TGCGCCATCCTGACCGTGGGGGGGTTTGATAGCAATCAGCCCCAGCATTTT
CAILTVGGFDSNQPQHF
>TRBV19|TRBJ2-1|TRBD2|-
TGTGCCAGTAGTGATGGACTAGCGGGAGTCAATGAGCAGTTCTTC
CASSDGLAGVNEQFF
>TRBV27|TRBJ2-1|TRBD1|-
TGTGCCAGCAGTATCTCGACAGGGGGCAATGAGCAGTTCTTC
CASSISTGGNEQFF
>TRBV4-3|TRBJ1-3|TRBD1|once
TGCGCCAGCAGCCAAGACGGGGTCGTTTTTGAGGACAGGGGGTTGTCTGGAAACACCATATATTTT
CASSQDGVVFEDRGLSGNTIYF
>TRBV19|TRBJ2-6|-|few
TGTGCCAGTAGTATAGATGGGGGGTCTGGGGCCAACGTCCTGACTTTC
CASSIDGGSGANVLTF
>TRBV4-1|TRBJ2-1|TRBD2|-
TGCGCCAGCAGCCAAGATCGCGGGAGTTACAATGAGCAGTTCTTC
CASSQDRGSYNEQFF
>TRBV24-1|TRBJ2-1|TRBD1|-
TGTGCCACCAGTGATCCGGGACAGGGGGCTTTCGATGAGCAGTTCTTC
CATSDPGQGAFDEQFF
>TRBV30|TRBJ2-3|-|-
TGTGCCTGGAGTCCGATTGGGTTGTTCACAGATACGCAGTATTTT
CAWSPIGLFTDTQYF
>TRBV18|TRBJ1-4|TRBD1|-
TGTGCCAGCTCAGGGACAGGGAGTCTTAATGAAAAACTGTTTTTT
CASSGTGSLNEKLFF
>TRBV12-3/TRBV12-4|TRBJ2-1|-|-
TGTGCCAGCAGTCTCCGGGACTCCAATGAGCAGTTCTTC
CASSLRDSNEQFF
>TRBV7-9|TRBJ1-4|-|-
TGTGCCAGCAGCTTACAAACAACTAATGAAAAACTGTTTTTT
CASSLQTTNEKLFF
>TRBV6-4|TRBJ1-6|-|few
TGTGCCAGCAGTGAATCAGCAGGGAATAATTCACCCCTCCACTTT
CASSESAGNNSPLHF
>TRBV6-1|TRBJ1-5|-|-
TGTGCCAGCAGTGAAATGAGGGAAAGCAATCAGCCCCAGCATTTT
CASSEMRESNQPQHF
>TRBV24-1|TRBJ1-5|TRBD1|once
TGTGCCACCAGTAGACAGGGTGGGAATCAGCCCCAGCATTTT
CATSRQGGNQPQHF
>TRBV29-1|TRBJ2-7|-|-
TGCAGCGTTGGGCCGGGACACCGACCCTACGAGCAGTACTTC
CSVGPGHRPYEQYF
>TRBV7-2|TRBJ1-4|TRBD1|-
TGTGCCAGCAGCCAGGACAGGGGGAGTGAAAAACTGTTTTTT
CASSQDRGSEKLFF
>TRBV7-2|TRBJ1-5|-|-
TGTGCCAGCAGCCCAAGTTATAGCAATCAGCCCCAGCATTTT
CASSPSYSNQPQHF
>TRBV6-5|TRBJ2-3|TRBD2|-
TGTGCCAGCAGTTTCAGCGGGAATGCAGATACGCAGTATTTT
CASSFSGNADTQYF
>TRBV28|TRBJ2-7|-|few
TGTGCCAGCAGTTTGGGGGACACCTACTACGAGCAGTACTTC
CASSLGDTYYEQYF
>TRBV4-3|TRBJ1-2|-|-
TGCGCCAGCAGCCAAGATGACAGTGTCGCGGGCTACACCTTC
CASSQDDSVAGYTF
>TRBV30|TRBJ2-1|-|-
TGTGCCTGGGAGAGGAATCCGGAGCAGTTCTTC
CAWERNPEQFF
>TRBV5-4|TRBJ2-7|-|-
TGTGCCAGCAGCTTGGTGGTTTCATCCTACGAGCAGTACTTC
CASSLVVSSYEQYF
>TRBV21-1|TRBJ2-1|-|-
TGTGCCAGCAGCAAACCCTATTCAAGGAGCTCCTACAATGAGCAGTTCTTC
CASSKPYSRSSYNEQFF
>TRBV7-2|TRBJ2-4|-|-
TGTGCCAGCAGCCCTGCCATCCGAGCCAAAAACATTCAGTACTTC
CASSPAIRAKNIQYF
>TRBV6-5|TRBJ1-1|-|-
TGTGCCAGCAGTTCGGCAACGAACACTGAAGCTTTCTTT
CASSSATNTEAFF
>TRBV30|TRBJ1-3|-|-
TGTGCCTGGAGTGCCTGGGGCGGGATACGCTCTGGAAACACCATATATTTT
CAWSAWGGIRSGNTIYF
>TRBV5-1|TRBJ2-1|TRBD2|-
TGCGCCAGCAGCTTGGGGAGCGGGAGGGAAGAGGAGCAGTTCTTC
CASSLGSGREEEQFF
>TRBV3-1/TRBV3-2|TRBJ2-3|-|-
TGTGCCAGCAGCCAAGACTTGGATACGCAGTATTTT
CASSQDLDTQYF
>TRBV2|TRBJ2-3|-|once
TGTGCCAGCAGTGGAAGTGAGGGTTCAAATTTAGATACGCAGTATTTT
CASSGSEGSNLDTQYF
>TRBV30|TRBJ1-5|-|-
TGTGCCTGGAGTGGACAGGGCAATCAGCCCCAGCATTTT
CAWSGQGNQPQHF
>TRBV4-2|TRBJ2-3|TRBD2|-
TGTGCCAGCAGCCAAGATGTGGCGGGAGGGACAGATACGCAGTATTTT
CASSQDVAGGTDTQYF
>TRBV6-5|TRBJ1-6|-|-
TGTGCCAGCAGGGAGGTCTCCTATAATTCACCCCTCCACTTT
CASREVSYNSPLHF